This T cell receptor beta chain was recovered during a study of blood T cell repertoires in COVID-19 (dated by TCRdb to between 2020 and 2021). Looking at the study overall: The collaborator samples originated in the United States, Italy and Spain and spanned the acute and convalescent phases of COVID-19. The prospective study material was composed of cDNA or gDNA derived from T cells, B-cell-depleted T cells, or PBMCs. The dataset comprised deeply sampled blood TCRbeta repertoires from subjects exposed to, actively infected with, or recovered from COVID-19. The repertoires were released in a freely available public database meant as a resource for research on the immune response to SARS-CoV-2. Samples came from the ongoing ImmuneRACE study (first 160 participants) plus 1,254 subjects from 6 global collaborators. The sample metadata nearly always contained a de-identified subject ID, COVID-19 status, age in years and sex. HLA class I and class II types, where available, came from metadata supplied by the sample provider rather than from assay-based typing. Study-level results and caveats: The quantity of clinical and demographic metadata differed by source and by participant and was supplied without curation.

Enrolling through a virtual design, the prospective study's participants ranged in age from roughly 18 to 95 years and lived across roughly 24 United States geographic areas. In the prospective study, cohorts were assigned on the basis of participant-reported clinical history obtained from a screening survey and a study questionnaire. A participant counted as exposed if, within 2 weeks of entering the study, that participant had been in contact with someone who had a PCR-confirmed or clinician-diagnosed COVID-19 case. Mobile phlebotomists in the prospective study collected whole blood, serum and a nasopharyngeal or oropharyngeal swab from every participant. Participants in the prospective study had the option to provide additional blood draws and questionnaires over a roughly 2-month period. Before DNA extraction, prospective study blood samples were shipped either frozen or at room temperature.

TCRbeta CDR3 regions were amplified from genomic DNA by means of the immunoSEQ Assay, a bias-controlled multiplex PCR. The source study handled its data this way. Nucleated cell counts per sample were estimated from amplification of reference gene primers within the assay. To quantify the absolute abundance of each unique TCRbeta CDR3 rearrangement, sequence reads were collapsed and filtered. For each sample, productive Simpson clonality was calculated as the square root of Simpson's diversity index over productive rearrangements. What TCRdb holds here is the immuneACCESS table cut down to in-frame rearrangements. Part of the clones is not present; checked against another copy, under half of the missing clones reflect an unresolved V gene, and the others are unexplained. V, J and clone size are taken as reported in that table, and D and trimming were inferred from the DNA itself. This sample has about 310,000 clones in its table, and 85% of those were observed once. Under 2% of the sample lies in the top ten.

CDR1 KGHDR and CDR2 SFDVKD were looked up in the germline V gene. Inclusive of the bounding cysteine and phenylalanine, the CDR3 is 15 residues long. The kept DNA is CDR3 alone, 45 bases in frame from the first base. A distance of 10 bases separates the germline ends of V and J, which lose 4 bases and 2 bases respectively. Notes on this clone: Its antigen target is currently unknown. Within one base of it there is no much larger clone, and no base qualities were kept.

The chain employs TRBV24-1 and TRBJ2-2; TRBD2 is perhaps the D gene, given 6 matching bases. Material for sequencing was PBMCs or T cells enriched from blood (not recorded which). The TCR comes from a woman between 25 and 40 years old who had been exposed to COVID-19. The CDR3 protein: CATSETGLNTGELFF. The nucleotides read TGTGCCACCAGTGAAACGGGACTCAACACCGGGGAGCTGTTTTTT.